Listed below are T cell receptor beta chains from one sample, sequenced in a study of T cell responses to AZD1222 COVID-19 vaccine. Measured with immunoSEQ multiplex PCR; TCRdb has only the in-frame clones, and not every one. The sample contains under 150,000 clones, 85% to 90% of which appear only once. Source: peripheral blood, taken 28 days after the second AZD1222 dose. The receptors stem from an adult who received the AZD1222 COVID-19 vaccine. Each CDR3 is given with its conserved first and last residue. D genes are given only for firm matches. A row's size may be missing; if present it is once, few, many or a size class.

J gene	D gene	V gene	clone size	CDR3 DNA	CDR3 protein
TRBJ1-1	.	TRBV6-5	.	TGTGCCAGCAGAAGGGATACAGGGAGCACTGAAGCTTTCTTT	CASRRDTGSTEAFF
TRBJ1-1	.	TRBV5-6	.	TGTGCCAGCAGCCCCCAGGGTCGAGACACTGAAGCTTTCTTT	CASSPQGRDTEAFF
TRBJ2-3	TRBD2	TRBV19	.	TGTGCCAGTAGTATCCGGGGACTAGCGGGGGGGTCCGGCACAGATACGCAGTATTTT	CASSIRGLAGGSGTDTQYF
TRBJ2-6	.	TRBV24-1	.	TGTGCCACCAGTGACCCTAAGATACCTGGGGCCAACGTCCTGACTTTC	CATSDPKIPGANVLTF
TRBJ2-3	TRBD2	TRBV9	.	TGTGCCAGCAGCACCGGGACTAGCTGGGCAGATACGCAGTATTTT	CASSTGTSWADTQYF
TRBJ2-2	.	TRBV15	.	TGTGCCACCAGCAGAGATAGGGTCGGGGAGCTGTTTTTT	CATSRDRVGELFF
TRBJ2-1	TRBD2	TRBV29-1	.	TGCAGCGTTGTTGGACTAGCGGGGGGGAAAACCTACAATGAGCAGTTCTTC	CSVVGLAGGKTYNEQFF
TRBJ1-1	TRBD1	TRBV11-1	.	TGTGCCAGCAGCCCTAACAGGGGAGACGCTTTCTTT	CASSPNRGDAFF
TRBJ1-4	.	TRBV28	once	TGTGCCAGCAGTTTAATGGGTGAAGGATATGAAAAACTGTTTTTT	CASSLMGEGYEKLFF
TRBJ1-6	.	TRBV10-3	.	TGTGCCATCAGGGGTGACGGCGGCAATTCACCCCTCCACTTT	CAIRGDGGNSPLHF